Listed below are T cell receptor beta chains from one sample, sequenced in a study of human T cells and chemical hapten exposure. One entry per CDR3 protein, called by TCRdb with MiXCR from the RACE reads. The sample holds about 80,000 distinct CDR3 sequences; roughly 10% are singletons and the top ten take 2.5%. Sequenced here: whole blood, sampled in connection with sensitization to the hapten diphenylcyclopropenone (DPC). These TCRs come from a woman in her twenties or thirties with alopecia areata. Some clones in this sample may be carry-over from other donors' samples. Each CDR3 is given with its conserved first and last residue. Fields, in order: J gene, V gene, D gene, clone size, CDR3 DNA, CDR3 protein. D genes are given only for firm matches. Clone size is given for some rows only: seen once, a few or many times, or a class if the clone is expanded.

TRBJ1-2 TRBV4-3 NA NA TGCGCCAGCAGCCAAGCAGGACTACCTAACTATGGCTACACCTTC CASSQAGLPNYGYTF
TRBJ2-3 TRBV29-1 NA NA TGCAGCGTTGGCGGTTCGGATACGCAGTATTTT CSVGGSDTQYF
TRBJ2-2 TRBV6-5 TRBD2 NA TGTGCCAGCAGAGACCCCGGGACTAGCGCCACCGGGGAGCTGTTTTTT CASRDPGTSATGELFF
TRBJ2-7 TRBV11-2 TRBD1 many TGTGCCAGCAGCCCCGGACAGGGGCGCGAGCAGTACTTC CASSPGQGREQYF
TRBJ1-1 TRBV7-8 NA many TGTGCCAGCAGCTTAGTTCGGGACACTGAAGCTTTCTTT CASSLVRDTEAFF
TRBJ1-1 TRBV20-1 TRBD1 many TGCAGTGCTAGAAGGGACAGGGGGAACACTGAAGCTTTCTTT CSARRDRGNTEAFF
TRBJ2-7 TRBV5-1 NA NA TGCGCCAGCAGCTTGGACCCCTCCTACGAGCAGTACTTC CASSLDPSYEQYF
TRBJ1-5 TRBV2 TRBD1 NA TGTGCCAGCAGTGGGACAGGGCCGGGTCAGCCCCAGCATTTT CASSGTGPGQPQHF
TRBJ2-7 TRBV7-2 TRBD2 many TGTGCCAGCAGCTTAGGACTAGCGAAGAGCGCCGAGCAGTACTTC CASSLGLAKSAEQYF
TRBJ1-6 TRBV6-2/TRBV6-3 NA NA TGTGCCAGCAGGGGAGCGAACTATAATTCACCCCTCCACTTT CASRGANYNSPLHF
TRBJ1-6 TRBV15 TRBD1 NA TGTGCCACCAGCAGAGATCTAGACAGGGCTTCACCCCTCCACTTT CATSRDLDRASPLHF
TRBJ2-7 TRBV6-2/TRBV6-3 NA many TGTGCCAGCAGTACCCCACCGGGACTTGGGGTTTACGAGCAGTACTTC CASSTPPGLGVYEQYF
TRBJ1-1 TRBV12-3/TRBV12-4 NA NA TGTGCCAGCAGGCCATCCGCCAGGGAGAACACTGAAGCTTTCTTT CASRPSARENTEAFF
TRBJ1-2 TRBV28 NA many TGTGCCAGCAGGCTCGGGACGCCTGGGGGCTACACCTTC CASRLGTPGGYTF